This T cell receptor beta chain came from a study of T cells in Graves' hyperthyroidism and ophthalmopathy. Study outcomes and limitations: In simple terms, a model built on 13 V-J features told ophthalmopathy apart from stable hyperthyroidism.

TCR beta CDR3 regions were amplified from RNA. Using the HTBI primer set, a first-round RT-PCR was run on the TCR CDR3. One entry per CDR3 protein results from TCRdb running MiXCR on the multiplex PCR reads. The data show approximately 270,000 distinct CDR3 sequences, roughly 15% seen once. Looked up from germline, CDR1 is PRHDT and CDR2 is FYEKMQ (reference sequence). J gave up 2 bases and V 4 bases, and 6 bases lay outside the gene matches. The CDR3 spans 16 residues. This clonotype occurred many times. What it binds is not known. The study enrolled patients aged 18 to 65 with newly diagnosed hyperthyroidism of under 2 months' duration. Diagnostic assessment was based on clinical symptoms, serum thyroxine and TRAb, thyroid ultrasound and orbital computed tomography. Fresh 10 ml peripheral blood yielded PBMCs.

This TCR came from a woman in her thirties or forties with Graves' hyperthyroidism that later progressed to Graves' ophthalmopathy. V usage is TRBV13 and J usage is TRBJ1-3, with 9 bases matching TRBD1. Sequencing input: blood. The CDR3 DNA sequence: TGTGCCAGCAGCTCCTGGGACAGGGCAACTGGAAACACCATATATTTT. It translates to CASSSWDRATGNTIYF.